The present entry profiles one T cell receptor (delta chain) with its context. A read error is the likely source, as a far larger clone sits one nucleotide away. Within the sample, other DNA sequences also encode this same CDR3. This specimen belongs to a study of gamma-delta chains in newborns, infants, children. Study overall: Innate gammadelta T cells reportedly expand polyclonally right after birth, driven by microbial exposure, per the title.

From germline, CDR1 is GEAIGNYY and CDR2 EKD. V gave up 1 base and J gave up 7 bases; unmatched junction bases: 19. CDR3 length equals 18 residues. TCRdb reanalysed the reads via CATT. Of around 11,000 delta-chain clones detected, 3.5% appear once; the ten largest clones hold about 8.1%. The chain has TRDV2 and TRDJ1; 8 bases are a match to TRDD3. This sequence originates from a child who was a newborn, infant or young child, either healthy, febrile or measles-vaccinated (not recorded which). Sequencing input: blood. The CDR3: CACDTIPPHTGGSSKLIF. The CDR3 nucleotides are TGTGCCTGTGACACTATTCCACCGCATACTGGGGGGAGTAGTAAACTCATCTTT.